Presented here are 14 T cell receptor beta chains from one specimen sequenced in a study of PD-L1 blockade in urothelial cancer. The sample's time point: peripheral blood 6 weeks after treatment start. Sequencing was performed with immunoSEQ multiplex PCR; in TCRdb, only in-frame clones are kept and a portion is missing. The table has 15,000 to 20,000 clones, under 85% seen once. This specimen consisted of PBMCs, obtained around atezolizumab (anti-PD-L1) treatment. Every receptor here comes from a man in his fifties with urothelial cancer.

The rearrangement uses TRBV27 and TRBJ2-1, with TRBD1 as a possible D gene (6 bases). The germline V gene has CDR1 MNHEY and CDR2 SMNVEV (reference sequence). This CDR3 has 13 amino acids. Trimming removed 6 bases at V and 7 bases at J, with 13 bases between. The CDR3 reads CASSPPQGNEQFF. DNA of the CDR3: TGTGCCAGCAGCCCCCCACAGGGTAATGAGCAGTTCTTC.

The chain recombines TRBV15 with TRBJ2-3; 13 positions agree with TRBD2. Looked up from germline, CDR1 is LNHNV and CDR2 is YYDKDF (reference sequence). The CDR3 loop spans 18 amino acids. V lost 1 base and J lost 5; bases outside the gene matches: 9. As DNA, the CDR3 is TGTGCCACCAGCAGAGCCCCCCGGACTAGCGGGGGTCAAGATACGCAGTATTTT. It is translated as CATSRAPRTSGGQDTQYF.

This clone was counted between two and nine times. J is TRBJ2-7 and V is TRBV7-6; a weak D match, TRBD1 (6 bases). Germline loops: CDR1 SGHVS, CDR2 FNYEAQ. This CDR3 contains 17 residues. Between the trimmed V and J ends, which lost 1 base and 0 bases, there was a span of 16 bases. CDR3 region: CASSLGPMGAPSYEQYV. CDR3 nucleotide sequence: TGTGCCAGCAGCTTAGGACCAATGGGGGCCCCCTCCTACGAGCAGTACGTC.

The chain links TRBV7-8 to TRBJ1-5; tentative D call: TRBD1 (6 bases). With 5 bases removed from V and 0 bases from J, the gap between germline ends came to 14 bases. CDR3 length: 16 residues. Germline-derived CDR1 and CDR2 are SGHVS and FQNEAQ. The CDR3 region is CASSMGGTLSNQPQHF. CDR3 coding DNA: TGTGCCAGCAGCATGGGGGGGACACTTAGCAATCAGCCCCAGCATTTT.

V usage is TRBV19 and J usage is TRBJ1-2; D call uncertain. The CDR3 has 11 amino acids. Trimming cost V 8 bases and J 4 bases, with 8 bases left between them. The germline gives CDR1 LNHDA, CDR2 SQIVND (reference sequence). The DNA of the CDR3 is TGTGCCAGTCGTGAGGGCTATGGCTACACCTTC. Translated, it gives CASREGYGYTF.

CDR3 sequence reads: CATPTDSSGNTIYF. The CDR3 nucleotides read TGTGCCACACCGACAGATAGCTCTGGAAACACCATATATTTT. J is TRBJ1-3 and V is TRBV6-1; the D gene is possibly TRBD1 (5 bases). Deletions cut 10 bases from V and 0 bases from J, with 13 bases between. Germline CDR1 is MNHNS and CDR2 is SASEGT. CDR3 length equals 14 residues.

The chain carries TRBV25-1 and TRBJ2-5, with 9 positions matching TRBD1. Germline trimming cut 6 bases from V and 1 base from J; bases unmatched to any gene: 9. The CDR3 has 16 residues. The germline V gene encodes CDR1 MGHDK and CDR2 SYGVNS. CDR3 in DNA: TGTGCCAGCAGCCGCACAGGGGGCCTACTCCAAGAGACCCAGTACTTC. Translation gives CASSRTGGLLQETQYF.

The genes are TRBV5-1 and TRBJ2-1, with 7 positions matching TRBD2. V gave up 4 bases and J gave up 5 bases; unmatched junction bases: 21. The CDR3 runs 19 residues. CDR1 and CDR2 (germline): SGHRS, YFSETQ. CDR3 sequence: CASSQNPTRSTGTNNEQFF. The CDR3 nucleotides are TGCGCCAGCAGCCAAAACCCCACGAGGAGTACCGGGACTAACAATGAGCAGTTCTTC.

The J gene is TRBJ2-7, the V gene TRBV5-1; TRBD1 aligns across 8 bases. This CDR3 comprises 15 residues. Germline V gene sequence: CDR1 SGHRS, CDR2 YFSETQ. V shed 2 bases, J shed 2 bases, and the junction held 6 bases outside the gene matches. The CDR3, as DNA: TGCGCCAGCAGCTTTGTCCCGGGACAGGCCTACGAGCAGTACTTC. This gives the protein CASSFVPGQAYEQYF.

The rearrangement joins TRBV9 to TRBJ2-3, with 8 bases fitting TRBD2. The CDR3 contains 16 residues. Germline CDR1 SGDLS, CDR2 YYNGEE. Trimming cost V 4 bases and J 3 bases; bases outside gene matches: 10. CDR3 bases: TGTGCCAGCAGCCCCCGCGGCGGGAGGAGTACAGATACGCAGTATTTT. Protein sequence: CASSPRGGRSTDTQYF.

This clone is classed as medium-sized. The chain employs TRBV5-1 and TRBJ2-7; a possible D gene is TRBD2 (5 bases). The CDR3 is made up of 14 amino acids. V was pared by 4 bases and J by 3 bases, with 14 bases between. Germline V CDR1 and CDR2: SGHRS, YFSETQ. The DNA of the CDR3 is TGCGCCAGCAGCGCGGACTGGCCGATCTACGAGCAGTACTTC. This encodes CASSADWPIYEQYF.

This clone came up a few times. The chain couples TRBV10-1 to TRBJ1-1; D perhaps matches TRBD1 (6 bases). This CDR3 is built from 13 residues. Germline V gene lookup returns CDR1 WNHNN and CDR2 SYGVQD (reference sequence). Trimming took off 5 bases at V and 5 bases at J, with 12 bases between the two ends. The chain's CDR3 is CASSKEGGTEAFF. For the CDR3, the DNA is TGCGCCAGCAGTAAGGAGGGGGGGACTGAAGCTTTCTTT.

In DNA form, the CDR3 reads TGCGCCAGCAGCTCGGATCCCGGGACTAGCGTCGATGAGCAGTTCTTC. As protein: CASSSDPGTSVDEQFF. The chain couples TRBV5-1 to TRBJ2-1; TRBD2 matches 10 bases. CDR1 and CDR2 from the germline V gene are SGHRS and YFSETQ. V trimming: 3 bases; J trimming: 8 bases; junction bases outside the gene matches: 11. The CDR3 sequence is 16 residues long.

The chain carries TRBV5-5 and TRBJ2-7, with TRBD2 identical over 7 bases. V lost 4 bases to trimming and J lost 0 bases; unmatched junction nucleotides: 4. The germline V gene encodes CDR1 SGHKS and CDR2 YYEKEE (reference sequence). This CDR3 region has 14 residues. CDR3 nucleotide sequence: TGTGCCAGCAGCATCCGGACTAGCTCCTACGAGCAGTACTTC. This sequence encodes CASSIRTSSYEQYF.